Sequencing of this TCR beta chain was carried out in a study of blood T cells in healthy people across ages. Extractions gave at least 5.5 micrograms of total RNA per sample. Germline lookup yields CDR1 KGHSH and CDR2 LQKENI. This CDR3 is built from 13 residues. V gave up 5 bases and J gave up 7 bases, with 12 bases separating them. A second PCR, run for about 7 to 12 cycles, used a sample-barcoded 5' primer plus a J-beta primer mix. TCRdb re-analysed the 5' RACE reads in MiXCR, keeping a single row per CDR3 protein. The table lists approximately 900,000 distinct CDR3 sequences, around 46% of them singletons, with about an eighth in the top ten.

This sequence originates from a man aged 25-45 years in good health. What was sequenced was blood. The V and J genes are TRBV18 and TRBJ1-5; perhaps TRBD1 as D (5 bases). The CDR3 region has the DNA TGTGCCAGCTCAGCATCCAGGGAGCAGCCCCAGCATTTT. Residues: CASSASREQPQHF.